This entry describes one TCR beta chain. CDR3 length: 14 amino acids. Trimming took 6 bases from V and 7 from J; bases not matched to a gene: 11. CDR1 and CDR2 from the germline V gene are SNHLY and FYNNEI. Repertoires were generated with immunoSEQ multiplex PCR, while TCRdb's copy carries only in-frame clones and drops some. The data hold about 81,000 clones, with about 95% observed a single time. The data stem from a study of T cell changes during pregnancy in multiple sclerosis. V is TRBV2 and J is TRBJ1-2, with 7 bases fitting TRBD1. This TCR derives from a female donor with multiple sclerosis, enrolled in a pregnancy study. This material consisted of peripheral blood, taken in the third trimester of pregnancy. The chain's CDR3 is CASRALRGPGGYTF. DNA of the CDR3: TGTGCCAGCAGAGCCTTGAGGGGGCCAGGTGGCTACACCTTC.